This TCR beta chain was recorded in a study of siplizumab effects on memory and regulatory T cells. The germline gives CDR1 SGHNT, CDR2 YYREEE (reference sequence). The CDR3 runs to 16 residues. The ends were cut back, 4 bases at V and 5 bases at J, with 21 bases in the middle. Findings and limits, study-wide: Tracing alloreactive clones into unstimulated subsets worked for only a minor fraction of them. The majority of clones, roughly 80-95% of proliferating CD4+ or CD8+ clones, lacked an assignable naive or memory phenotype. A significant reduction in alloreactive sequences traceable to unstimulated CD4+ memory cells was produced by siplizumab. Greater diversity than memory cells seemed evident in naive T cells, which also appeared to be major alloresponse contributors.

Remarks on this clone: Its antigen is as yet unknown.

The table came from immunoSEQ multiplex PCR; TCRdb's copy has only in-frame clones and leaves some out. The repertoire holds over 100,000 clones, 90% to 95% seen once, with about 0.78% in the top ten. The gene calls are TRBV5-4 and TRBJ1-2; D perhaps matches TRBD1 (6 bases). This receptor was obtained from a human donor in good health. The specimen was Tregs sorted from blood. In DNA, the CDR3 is TGTGCCAGCAGCACTGGGGGGGGCTCTGGGTTATATGGCTACACCTTC. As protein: CASSTGGGSGLYGYTF.